This TCR beta chain was sequenced for a study of technical replicates of blood from a few donors. From germline, CDR1 is GTSNPN and CDR2 SVGIG (reference sequence). Trimming cost V 2 bases and J 1 base; bases outside gene matches: 7. The CDR3 has 15 amino acids. Generated by immunoSEQ multiplex PCR, the TCRdb table keeps only in-frame clones and is missing some. The profile shows 60,000 to 90,000 clones, roughly 97% of them singletons. The gene calls are TRBV30 and TRBJ1-1; 7 bases are shared with TRBD1. This TCR was sampled from a human donor in good health. Sequenced: T cells isolated from PBMCs. The CDR3 loop reads CAWSLRTGANTEAFF. The CDR3 bases are TGTGCCTGGAGTCTACGAACAGGGGCGAACACTGAAGCTTTCTTT. Combining the CDR3 with reference TRBV30 and TRBJ1-1 gives the whole variable domain SQTIHQWPATLVQPVGSPLSLECTVEGTSNPNLYWYRQAAGRGLQLLFYSVGIGQISSEVPQNLSASRPQDRQFILSSKKLLLSDSGFYLCAWSLRTGANTEAFFGQGTRLTVV.